A single T cell receptor beta chain is shown here with its context. The sample is drawn from a study of blood T cell repertoires in COVID-19. Study summary: From the United States, Italy and Spain came samples of acute and convalescent COVID-19. Sample material is recorded as cDNA or gDNA derived from T cells, B-cell-depleted T cells, or PBMCs.

Sequenced by immunoSEQ multiplex PCR; TCRdb stores in-frame clones only, minus some. The data hold 100,000 or so clones, with 85% observed a single time. V was clipped by 4 bases and J by 3 bases; unmatched bases: 9. Germline CDR1 reads KGHSH; CDR2 reads LQKENI. This CDR3 is 17 amino acids long. The sequence came from a human donor in a cohort sampled during active COVID-19. The V gene is TRBV18, the J gene TRBJ1-1; 12 bases line up with TRBD1. What was sequenced was peripheral blood. CDR3 nucleotides: TGTGCCAGCTCACGCCGGGACAGGGGGCTTGGTGACACTGAAGCTTTCTTT. This translates into CASSRRDRGLGDTEAFF.